These 29 T cell receptor beta chains originate from one sample sequenced in a study of cytomegalovirus exposure and HLA in healthy donors. Researchers ran the PCR with 60 Vbeta and 13 Jbeta primers. Profiling relied on immunoSEQ multiplex PCR, and the TCRdb table lists in-frame clones only, not all of them. The profile shows 140,000 to 150,000 clones, 80% to 85% of them singletons. Sample: PBMCs. Receptors were obtained from a woman aged 25 to 45 in good health and CMV-seronegative.

J is TRBJ1-1 and V is TRBV19, with TRBD1 matching over 10 bases. V lost 5 bases and J lost 1; bases outside the gene matches: 4. Germline-derived CDR1 and CDR2 are LNHDA and SQIVND (reference sequence). The CDR3 sequence is 15 residues long. CDR3 residues: CASSARTGGNTEAFF. CDR3 sequence (DNA): TGTGCCAGTAGTGCCAGGACAGGGGGGAACACTGAAGCTTTCTTT.

The J gene is TRBJ1-2, the V gene TRBV30, with D unresolved. Germline V gene data show CDR1 as GTSNPN and CDR2 as SVGIG (reference sequence). The CDR3 is made up of 12 amino acids. Trimming removed 1 base from V and 1 base from J, with 4 bases in between. CDR3 DNA sequence: TGTGCCTGGAGTGCCCGTAACTATGGCTACACCTTC. Protein product: CAWSARNYGYTF.

This chain joins TRBV18 and TRBJ2-7; 9 bases match TRBD2. The CDR3 length is 16 residues. V lost 0 bases, J lost 3 bases, and 6 bases stayed unmatched. Germline V gene sequence: CDR1 KGHSH, CDR2 LQKENI. The CDR3 region has the DNA TGTGCCAGCTCACCACCGTCCCTAGCGGGACTCTACGAGCAGTACTTC. It specifies CASSPPSLAGLYEQYF.

CDR3 sequence (DNA): TGTGCCAGCAAAGCGGCCAGAAGCACAGATACGCAGTATTTT. Translated: CASKAARSTDTQYF. This chain connects TRBV2 to TRBJ2-3, with D tentatively TRBD2 (5 bases). CDR3 length: 14 amino acids. Looked up from germline, CDR1 is SNHLY and CDR2 is FYNNEI. The V and J ends lost 7 bases and 0 bases respectively, with 11 bases between them.

This clone was counted a single time. The CDR3 sequence is CASSASGGAVSPGELFF. CDR3 nucleotide sequence: TGTGCCAGCAGCGCTAGCGGGGGGGCCGTCAGTCCCGGGGAGCTGTTTTTT. The V call is TRBV9, the J call TRBJ2-2; 12 nucleotides align to TRBD2. The CDR3 has 17 residues. V trimming: 3 bases; J trimming: 6 bases; junction bases outside the gene matches: 9. The germline V gene encodes CDR1 SGDLS and CDR2 YYNGEE.

The chain joins TRBV27 to TRBJ2-7; maybe TRBD2 (5 bases). Trimming removed 0 bases at V and 4 bases at J, with 10 bases between. The length of the CDR3 is 14 residues. Germline-derived CDR1 and CDR2 are MNHEY and SMNVEV (reference sequence). The DNA of the CDR3 is TGTGCCAGCAGTTTATCTGCTAGCTGGTACGAGCAGTACTTC. The encoded protein is CASSLSASWYEQYF.

V usage is TRBV7-2 and J usage is TRBJ1-1; D is undetermined. There are 14 residues in the CDR3. Germline V lookup: CDR1 SGHTA, CDR2 FQGNSA. Trimming removed 5 bases from V and 1 base from J, with 11 bases in between. Here the CDR3 reads CASSQAPGNTEAFF. In DNA, the CDR3 is TGTGCCAGCAGCCAAGCCCCCGGGAACACTGAAGCTTTCTTT. Filled out from reference TRBV7-2 and TRBJ1-1, the complete variable domain reads GAGVSQSPSNKVTEKGKDVELRCDPISGHTALYWYRQSLGQGLEFLIYFQGNSAPDKSGLPSDRFSAERTGGSVSTLTIQRTQQEDSAVYLCASSQAPGNTEAFFGQGTRLTVV.

This clone was seen a few times. In DNA form, the CDR3 reads TGTGCCAGCAGATCCCTAGCGGGGGGCGCCGTAGGGGAGCTGTTTTTT. Encoded protein: CASRSLAGGAVGELFF. This chain uses TRBV2 with TRBJ2-2, with 11 bases that match TRBD2. V was clipped by 6 bases and J by 8 bases; unmatched bases: 11. Germline CDR1 reads SNHLY; CDR2 reads FYNNEI. This CDR3 comprises 16 residues.

This clone was picked up a small number of times. This sequence joins TRBV29-1 and TRBJ1-2; TRBD1 agrees at 7 bases. V dropped 0 bases and J dropped 7; count of bases not matched to a gene: 8. CDR1 is SQVTM, CDR2 ANQGSEA, per germline. The CDR3 is 14 residues long. CDR3 residues: CSVEDWKTGLGYTF. The CDR3, as DNA: TGCAGCGTTGAAGATTGGAAGACAGGGCTTGGCTACACCTTC.

The gene calls are TRBV4-3 and TRBJ1-2; 7 nucleotides line up with TRBD1. The CDR3 totals 13 residues. Germline V gives CDR1 LGHNA, CDR2 YSLEER. The ends lost 4 bases at V and 8 bases at J; junction bases unmatched: 7. The CDR3 sequence: CASSPQGDGGYTF. As DNA, the CDR3 is TGCGCCAGCAGCCCGCAGGGGGATGGGGGCTACACCTTC.

The rearrangement joins TRBV6-6 to TRBJ2-5, with TRBD1 as a possible D gene (5 bases). The CDR3 has 13 residues. V lost 2 bases, J lost 5 bases, and 9 bases lay in between. The germline CDR1 and CDR2 sequences are MNHNY and SVGAGI (reference sequence). Written as DNA, the CDR3 is TGTGCCAGCAGTTACAAGGGGCCGGAGACCCAGTACTTC. Translation: CASSYKGPETQYF.

The chain employs TRBV7-2 and TRBJ2-1; D not resolved. Trimming cost V 5 bases and J 3 bases, with 14 bases left between them. The CDR3 loop spans 15 amino acids. Germline lookup yields CDR1 SGHTA and CDR2 FQGNSA. The CDR3 sequence is CASSLMALVYNEQFF. The CDR3 region has the DNA TGTGCCAGCAGCCTCATGGCTCTAGTCTACAATGAGCAGTTCTTC.

The CDR3 sequence: CASRLAGGPTGELFF. The CDR3 DNA sequence: TGTGCCAGCAGACTAGCGGGGGGACCCACCGGGGAGCTGTTTTTT. The rearrangement links TRBV7-2 to TRBJ2-2, with 12 bases lining up with TRBD2. This CDR3 has 15 amino acids. Germline V gene sequence: CDR1 SGHTA, CDR2 FQGNSA. V shed 6 bases and J 4 bases; nucleotides not matched to a gene: 3. The complete variable domain, with remaining parts taken from reference TRBV7-2 and TRBJ2-2, reads GAGVSQSPSNKVTEKGKDVELRCDPISGHTALYWYRQSLGQGLEFLIYFQGNSAPDKSGLPSDRFSAERTGGSVSTLTIQRTQQEDSAVYLCASRLAGGPTGELFFGEGSRLTVL.

The chain recombines TRBV27 with TRBJ1-1; D uncertain. Per the germline V gene, CDR1 is MNHEY and CDR2 is SMNVEV (reference sequence). The ends were cut back, 3 bases at V and 7 bases at J, with 18 bases in the middle. The CDR3 sequence is 15 residues long. The CDR3 loop reads CASSFSGGLTIEAFF. DNA for the CDR3: TGTGCCAGCAGTTTTAGCGGCGGGTTGACCATTGAAGCTTTCTTT.

V and J are TRBV5-1 and TRBJ1-2, with a weak D call TRBD1 (6 bases). Trimming left V 1 base short and J 4 bases short, with 14 bases between. The CDR3 is made up of 15 amino acids. The germline gives CDR1 SGHRS, CDR2 YFSETQ. For the CDR3, the DNA is TGCGCCAGCAGCTTGAGGGACAAGGCGGGCTATGGCTACACCTTC. Its translation is CASSLRDKAGYGYTF.

The rearrangement links TRBV19 to TRBJ1-5; TRBD1 might be the D (6 bases). The length of the CDR3 is 14 residues. V lost 4 bases, J lost 2 bases, and 9 bases lay in between. The germline V gene encodes CDR1 LNHDA and CDR2 SQIVND (reference sequence). The CDR3 DNA sequence: TGTGCCAGTAGTACATCAGGGGGCAATCAGCCCCAGCATTTT. It is translated as CASSTSGGNQPQHF.

The chain employs TRBV5-5 and TRBJ1-2; D may be TRBD1 (6 bases). This CDR3 contains 14 residues. V shed 1 base and J shed 4 bases, with 11 bases lying between them. Looked up from germline, CDR1 is SGHKS and CDR2 is YYEKEE (reference sequence). CDR3 residues: CASSLTNRVYGYTF. CDR3 nucleotide sequence: TGTGCCAGCAGCTTGACAAACAGGGTCTATGGCTACACCTTC.

This clone came up a few times. The chain couples TRBV27 to TRBJ2-7; 9 bases align to TRBD1. The trim removed 4 bases at V and 2 bases at J, leaving 9 bases unmatched. CDR1 is MNHEY and CDR2 is SMNVEV in the germline V gene (reference sequence). The length of the CDR3 is 16 residues. CDR3 bases: TGTGCCAGCAGTTCCAAACAGGGGGCGCGGACCTACGAGCAGTACTTC. This encodes CASSSKQGARTYEQYF.

The chain joins TRBV19 to TRBJ1-5, with no clear D. Germline CDR1 LNHDA, CDR2 SQIVND (reference sequence). Trimming pared 5 bases from V and 1 base from J, leaving 15 bases between. The CDR3 covers 16 residues. CDR3 nucleotides: TGTGCCAGTAGTCACCCAGGCCATAGGAGCAATCAGCCCCAGCATTTT. Its translation: CASSHPGHRSNQPQHF.

The chain has TRBV28 and TRBJ2-7; the D gene is possibly TRBD2 (5 bases). Trimming removed 3 bases from V and 1 base from J, with 16 bases in between. The CDR3 has 16 residues. CDR1 MDHEN and CDR2 SYDVKM come from the germline V gene. This CDR3 is CASSFHGLYTSYEQYF. CDR3 sequence (DNA): TGTGCCAGCAGTTTTCATGGACTCTACACATCCTACGAGCAGTACTTC.

This clone was counted a single time. V is TRBV10-2 and J is TRBJ1-1, with D possibly TRBD1 on 6 matching bases. Trimming stripped 6 bases from V and 0 bases from J, with 11 bases between. In germline, CDR1 is WSHSY, CDR2 SAAADI. The CDR3 loop spans 14 amino acids. The CDR3 is CASRTGSMNTEAFF. DNA of the CDR3: TGCGCCAGCAGAACAGGGTCAATGAACACTGAAGCTTTCTTT.

This clone was counted once. In nucleotides, the CDR3 is TGTGCCAGCAGCTTGGTGGCCGGGGAAGAAGGAAAACTGTTTTTT. Translation: CASSLVAGEEGKLFF. V is TRBV5-4 and J is TRBJ1-4; the D is unclear. V was clipped by 0 bases and J by 10 bases, with 16 bases between them. The CDR3 covers 15 residues. Germline CDR1 and CDR2: SGHNT and YYREEE (reference sequence).

The chain uses TRBV4-1 and TRBJ1-1; D is ambiguous. The CDR3 spans 15 residues. The germline gives CDR1 MGHRA, CDR2 YSYEKL. Trimming pared 4 bases from V and 1 base from J, leaving 13 bases between. This chain's CDR3 is CASSPLGRGNTEAFF. Written as DNA, the CDR3 is TGCGCCAGCAGCCCCCTGGGGAGAGGGAACACTGAAGCTTTCTTT.

The V and J genes are TRBV6-5 and TRBJ2-5; a weak D match, TRBD2 (5 bases). Trimming removed 2 bases from V and 4 bases from J, with 14 bases in between. CDR1 is MNHEY, CDR2 SVGAGI, per germline. The CDR3 has 15 amino acids. CDR3 DNA: TGTGCCAGCAGTTACGTATCGGGATTGGGAGAGACCCAGTACTTC. It translates to CASSYVSGLGETQYF.

A few counts support this clone. V usage is TRBV6-1 and J usage is TRBJ2-7; TRBD2 aligns across 10 bases. The CDR3 has 14 residues. After removal of 3 bases from V and 3 bases from J, the junction contained 2 bases not matched to a gene. Germline V gene sequence: CDR1 MNHNS, CDR2 SASEGT. Here the CDR3 DNA reads TGTGCCAGCAGTGAGAGCGGGAGGGGCTACGAGCAGTACTTC. This translates into CASSESGRGYEQYF.

CDR3 DNA: TGTGCCAGCAGCCGGGGGGTCCAAGAGACCCAGTACTTC. Translating gives CASSRGVQETQYF. The chain recombines TRBV7-2 with TRBJ2-5, with 7 bases identical to TRBD2. The J segment lost 1 base and the V segment lost 5 bases, leaving 1 base of the junction unmatched. This CDR3 spans 13 amino acids. The germline V gene has CDR1 SGHTA and CDR2 FQGNSA.

The DNA of the CDR3 is TGCGCCAGCAGCTTGGGGGTTCGGGGGGACGCAGATACGCAGTATTTT. It yields the protein CASSLGVRGDADTQYF. This rearrangement joins TRBV5-1 to TRBJ2-3, with 7 bases matching TRBD2. CDR1 and CDR2 (germline): SGHRS, YFSETQ. The V gene end was trimmed by 0 bases and the J gene end by 4 bases; junction bases not matched to a gene: 8. The length of the CDR3 is 16 residues.

This chain uses TRBV15 with TRBJ1-3; TRBD1 might be the D (5 bases). The CDR3 covers 17 residues. Germline CDR1 and CDR2: LNHNV and YYDKDF (reference sequence). The V end lost 0 bases, the J end lost 0 bases, and 12 bases lay between the germline ends. Written as DNA, the CDR3 is TGTGCCACCAGCAGAGATATGGATAGGGGCTCTGGAAACACCATATATTTT. This encodes CATSRDMDRGSGNTIYF.

V usage is TRBV5-1 and J usage is TRBJ2-1; maybe TRBD2 (6 bases). The CDR3 sequence is 18 residues long. V was pared by 4 bases and J by 0 bases, with 20 bases between. In germline, CDR1 is SGHRS, CDR2 YFSETQ. The CDR3 coding sequence is TGCGCCAGCAGCCGAACAAGGGCGGGGACCATCTCCTACAATGAGCAGTTCTTC. This codes for CASSRTRAGTISYNEQFF.